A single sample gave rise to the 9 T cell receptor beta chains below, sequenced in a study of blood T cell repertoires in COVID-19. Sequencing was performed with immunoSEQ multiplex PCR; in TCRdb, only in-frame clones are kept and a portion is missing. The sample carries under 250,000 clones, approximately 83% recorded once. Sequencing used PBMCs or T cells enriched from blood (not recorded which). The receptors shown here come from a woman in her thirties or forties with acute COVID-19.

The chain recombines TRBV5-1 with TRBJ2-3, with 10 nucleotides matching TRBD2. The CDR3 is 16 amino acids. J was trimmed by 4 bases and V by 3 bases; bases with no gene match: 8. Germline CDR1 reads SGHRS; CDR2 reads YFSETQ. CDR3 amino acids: CASSSRAGGPADTQYF. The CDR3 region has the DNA TGCGCCAGCAGCTCAAGAGCGGGAGGGCCAGCAGATACGCAGTATTTT.

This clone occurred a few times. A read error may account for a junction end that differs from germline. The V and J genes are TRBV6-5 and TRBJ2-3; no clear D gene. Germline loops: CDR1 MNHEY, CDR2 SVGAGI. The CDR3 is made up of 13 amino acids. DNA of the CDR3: TGTGCCAGCAGTTCCCCACGCACATATACGCAGTATTTT. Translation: CASSSPRTYTQYF.

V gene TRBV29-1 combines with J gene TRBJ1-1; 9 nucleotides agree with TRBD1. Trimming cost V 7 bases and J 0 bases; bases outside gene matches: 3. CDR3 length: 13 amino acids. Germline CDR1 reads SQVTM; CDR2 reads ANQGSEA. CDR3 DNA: TGCAGCGGACAGGGGGGAATGAACACTGAAGCTTTCTTT. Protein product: CSGQGGMNTEAFF.

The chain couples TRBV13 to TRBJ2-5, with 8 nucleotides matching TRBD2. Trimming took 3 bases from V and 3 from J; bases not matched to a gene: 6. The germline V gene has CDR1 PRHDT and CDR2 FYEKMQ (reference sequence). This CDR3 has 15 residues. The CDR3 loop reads CASSFPHGGEETQYF. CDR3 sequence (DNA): TGTGCCAGCAGCTTCCCCCACGGGGGGGAAGAGACCCAGTACTTC. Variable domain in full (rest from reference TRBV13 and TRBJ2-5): AAGVIQSPRHLIKEKRETATLKCYPIPRHDTVYWYQQGPGQDPQFLISFYEKMQSDKGSIPDRFSAQQFSDYHSELNMSSLELGDSALYFCASSFPHGGEETQYFGPGTRLLVL.

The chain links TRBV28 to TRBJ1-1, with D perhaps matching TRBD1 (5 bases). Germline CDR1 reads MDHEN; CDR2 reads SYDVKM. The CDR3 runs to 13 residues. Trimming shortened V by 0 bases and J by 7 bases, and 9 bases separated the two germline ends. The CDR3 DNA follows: TGTGCCAGCAGTTTATGGGGGCGGGGTGAAGCTTTCTTT. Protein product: CASSLWGRGEAFF.

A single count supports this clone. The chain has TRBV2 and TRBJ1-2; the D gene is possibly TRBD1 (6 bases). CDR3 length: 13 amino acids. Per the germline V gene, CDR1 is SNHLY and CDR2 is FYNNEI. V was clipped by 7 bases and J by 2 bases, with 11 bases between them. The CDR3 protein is CASTARGNYGYTF. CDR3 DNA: TGTGCCAGCACCGCTAGGGGGAACTATGGCTACACCTTC.

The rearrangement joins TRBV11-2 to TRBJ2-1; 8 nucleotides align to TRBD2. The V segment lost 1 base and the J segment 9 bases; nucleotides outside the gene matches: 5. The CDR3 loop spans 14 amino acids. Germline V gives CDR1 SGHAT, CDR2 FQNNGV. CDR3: CASSLAGGLGEQFF. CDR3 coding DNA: TGTGCCAGCAGCTTAGCGGGGGGGCTGGGTGAGCAGTTCTTC.

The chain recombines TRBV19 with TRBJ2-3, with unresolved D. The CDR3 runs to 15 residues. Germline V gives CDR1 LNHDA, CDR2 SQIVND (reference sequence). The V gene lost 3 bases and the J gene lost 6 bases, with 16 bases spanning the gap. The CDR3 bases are TGTGCCAGTAGTATCTATGCAAAAGAAACGGATACGCAGTATTTT. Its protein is CASSIYAKETDTQYF. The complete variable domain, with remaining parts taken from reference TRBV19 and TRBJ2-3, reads DGGITQSPKYLFRKEGQNVTLSCEQNLNHDAMYWYRQDPGQGLRLIYYSQIVNDFQKGDIAEGYSVSREKKESFPLTVTSAQKNPTAFYLCASSIYAKETDTQYFGPGTRLTVL.

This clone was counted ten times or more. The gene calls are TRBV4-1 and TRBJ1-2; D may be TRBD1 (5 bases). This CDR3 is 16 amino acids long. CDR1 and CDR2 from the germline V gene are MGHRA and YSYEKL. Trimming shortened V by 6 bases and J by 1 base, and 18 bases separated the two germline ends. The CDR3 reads CASRNPGRDSNYGYTF. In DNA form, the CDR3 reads TGCGCCAGCAGAAACCCTGGTCGCGACAGTAACTATGGCTACACCTTC.